This T cell receptor beta chain appears in the sequencing data of a study of beta chain features in type 1 diabetes. Study-wide findings and caveats: All four CD4+ subsets of Type 1 diabetes patients contained TCRB CDR3s that were moderately but significantly shorter. The study left unresolved whether HLA type influences TCRB rearrangement. The similarity of naive, central memory and Treg TCRB repertoires appeared greater among patients than among healthy donors.

Isolated RNA was reverse transcribed in full, so expressed TCRB transcripts were sequenced. Read counts averaged approximately 3.5 million for samples of naive, central memory and regulatory T cells. This table comes from immunoSEQ multiplex PCR, and its TCRdb copy is limited to in-frame clones, with some not included. The repertoire has approximately 57,000 clones, around 50% of them found once; the top ten carry roughly 2.6%. Trimming at V came to 1 base and at J to 4 bases, leaving 7 bases not matched to a gene. The CDR3 has 15 residues. Germline lookup yields CDR1 LNHDA and CDR2 SQIVND (reference sequence). Worth noting for this clone: Antigen specificity is unknown.

This sequence originates from a woman aged 40 to 55 with type 1 diabetes. The chain employs TRBV19 and TRBJ2-7, with 7 bases aligning to TRBD1. The sequenced material came from Tregs from blood. The CDR3 DNA sequence: TGTGCCAGTAGTATAGGACAGGGCGGAAGGTACGAGCAGTACTTC. It specifies CASSIGQGGRYEQYF.